The 16 T cell receptor beta chains presented below share a single source sample, sequenced in a study of shared clonotypes between healthy human individuals (dated by TCRdb to about 2020). The protocol used for the library was the immunoSEQ multiplex PCR assay. This immuneACCESS table, as held by TCRdb, lists in-frame sequences with V and J called but not all clones. Of the missing ones, under half trace to an unresolved V gene in checked studies; the others have no known cause. This sample holds some 2,100,000 clones; approximately 94% were observed only once. The ten largest clones capture about 1.5% of the sample. CD8 naive samples consisted of CD45RO-negative cells that were positively selected for CCR7, yielding a CD45RA+CCR7+ population without TemRA cells. Sequenced: naive CD8+ T cells from PBMCs. What this sample's cell subset or site label stands for: CD45RA+CCR7+. These receptors all stem from a man aged 18 to 30 in good health. Some clones in this sample may be carry-over from other donors' samples.

For the CDR3, the DNA is TGTGCCAGCAGTGCCAGGACCGGAGAACTAAGGTTCTTC. This codes for CASSARTGELRFF. The V gene is TRBV27, the J gene TRBJ2-1; D not certain. Trimming shortened V by 5 bases and J by 15 bases, and 20 bases separated the two germline ends. The CDR3 is 13 amino acids. Looked up from germline, CDR1 is MNHEY and CDR2 is SMNVEV (reference sequence).

The V and J genes are TRBV10-3 and TRBJ2-4; unclear D gene. Germline loops: CDR1 ENHRY, CDR2 SYGVKD. The CDR3 length is 14 residues. V lost 6 bases to trimming and J lost 0 bases, with 9 bases between them. The CDR3 sequence: CAISPAIAKNIQYF. The CDR3 DNA reads TGTGCCATCAGCCCAGCGATAGCCAAAAACATTCAGTACTTC.

The V call is TRBV2, the J call TRBJ1-4; 8 bases match TRBD1. After removal of 5 bases from V and 4 bases from J, the junction contained 6 bases not matched to a gene. This CDR3 has 15 amino acids. The germline V gene encodes CDR1 SNHLY and CDR2 FYNNEI. The CDR3 DNA reads as TGTGCCAGCAGTAGGTACAGGGGGGATAATGAAAAACTGTTTTTT. As protein: CASSRYRGDNEKLFF.

V usage is TRBV9 and J usage is TRBJ1-1; tentative D call: TRBD1 (6 bases). The length of the CDR3 is 14 residues. The germline V gene encodes CDR1 SGDLS and CDR2 YYNGEE. Trimming took 3 bases from V and 4 from J, leaving 13 bases between them. The CDR3 reads CASSAGGGVTEAFF. CDR3 in DNA: TGTGCCAGCAGCGCCGGAGGGGGGGTCACTGAAGCTTTCTTT.

Remarks on this clone: The sample holds other DNA sequences that translate to the same CDR3. The J gene is TRBJ1-2, the V gene TRBV15; 8 bases are a match to TRBD1. Germline V gene data show CDR1 as LNHNV and CDR2 as YYDKDF (reference sequence). The CDR3 runs to 14 residues. The V and J ends lost 3 bases and 2 bases, in that order; junction bases with no gene match: 2. The CDR3 sequence: CATSSRTGNYGYTF. The CDR3 nucleotides read TGTGCCACCAGCAGCCGGACAGGGAACTATGGCTACACCTTC.

V is TRBV5-5 and J is TRBJ1-1, with TRBD1 identical over 7 bases. There are 17 residues in the CDR3. J lost 6 bases, V lost 0 bases, and 14 bases had no gene match. In germline, CDR1 is SGHKS, CDR2 YYEKEE (reference sequence). CDR3 bases: TGTGCCAGCAGCTTGGCAGTGTGGAGGGGGCGTAGCCCTGAAGCTTTCTTT. Its protein is CASSLAVWRGRSPEAFF.

The chain joins TRBV13 to TRBJ2-5; tentative D call: TRBD1 (6 bases). CDR1 and CDR2 from the germline V gene are PRHDT and FYEKMQ (reference sequence). The CDR3 is 15 residues long. V was trimmed by 3 bases and J by 7 bases, leaving 18 bases between them. The CDR3 region is CASSFPRGPSPTQYF. The CDR3 nucleotides read TGTGCCAGCAGCTTTCCCAGGGGTCCCTCACCGACCCAGTACTTC.

J is TRBJ2-3 and V is TRBV7-9; 11 bases are a match to TRBD1. The germline gives CDR1 SEHNR, CDR2 FQNEAQ (reference sequence). This CDR3 comprises 17 residues. Germline trimming cut 5 bases from V and 2 bases from J; bases unmatched to any gene: 9. This CDR3 is CASSPKGTGGPTDTQYF. The CDR3 coding sequence is TGTGCCAGCAGCCCCAAGGGGACAGGGGGACCCACAGATACGCAGTATTTT. The complete variable domain, with remaining parts taken from reference TRBV7-9 and TRBJ2-3, reads DTGVSQNPRHKITKRGQNVTFRCDPISEHNRLYWYRQTLGQGPEFLTYFQNEAQLEKSRLLSDRFSAERPKGSFSTLEIQRTEQGDSAMYLCASSPKGTGGPTDTQYFGPGTRLTVL.

This rearrangement joins TRBV7-9 to TRBJ2-3; the match to TRBD2 covers 7 bases. The V segment lost 8 bases and the J segment 2 bases; nucleotides outside the gene matches: 13. This CDR3 has 16 residues. Looked up from germline, CDR1 is SEHNR and CDR2 is FQNEAQ (reference sequence). CDR3 in amino acids: CASYSVVAGITDTQYF. The CDR3 DNA is TGTGCCAGCTACTCTGTGGTAGCGGGTATCACAGATACGCAGTATTTT.

This chain joins TRBV29-1 and TRBJ2-2; 9 bases map to TRBD1. V lost 7 bases, J lost 6 bases, and 6 bases stayed unmatched. The CDR3 covers 13 residues. Germline V gene data show CDR1 as SQVTM and CDR2 as ANQGSEA. For the CDR3, the DNA is TGCAGCGCCACAGGGGGCGTTCCCGGGGAGCTGTTTTTT. This gives the protein CSATGGVPGELFF.

This clone has a single count. This chain connects TRBV19 to TRBJ2-7; TRBD1 might be the D (6 bases). The CDR3 runs 15 residues. V was pared by 1 base and J by 5 bases, with 15 bases between. Germline-derived CDR1 and CDR2 are LNHDA and SQIVND (reference sequence). The CDR3 DNA follows: TGTGCCAGTAGTATAGCTCCCACAGGGACCCACGAGCAGTACTTC. Encoded protein: CASSIAPTGTHEQYF. The variable domain in full, completed from reference TRBV19 and TRBJ2-7, reads DGGITQSPKYLFRKEGQNVTLSCEQNLNHDAMYWYRQDPGQGLRLIYYSQIVNDFQKGDIAEGYSVSREKKESFPLTVTSAQKNPTAFYLCASSIAPTGTHEQYFGPGTRLTVT.

The chain recombines TRBV28 with TRBJ2-7; TRBD2 might be the D (6 bases). Germline lookup yields CDR1 MDHEN and CDR2 SYDVKM. Trimming cost V 5 bases and J 4 bases, with 24 bases left between them. The CDR3 consists of 17 residues. The CDR3, as DNA: TGTGCCAGCAGTGGCCGGGACTCCAATCGGTTAAGTTACGAGCAGTACTTC. It codes for CASSGRDSNRLSYEQYF.

This clone was found once. The rearrangement uses TRBV5-6 and TRBJ2-5; possible D gene TRBD1, 6 bases. From germline, CDR1 is SGHDT and CDR2 YYEEEE. V lost 4 bases, J lost 2 bases, and 9 bases lay in between. CDR3 size: 13 residues. The CDR3 coding sequence is TGTGCCAGCAGCGTTGGACAGCAAGAGACCCAGTACTTC. This codes for CASSVGQQETQYF.

The chain recombines TRBV6-6 with TRBJ2-2; D might be TRBD2 (5 bases). In germline, CDR1 is MNHNY, CDR2 SVGAGI (reference sequence). The CDR3 spans 15 residues. Deletions cut 6 bases from V and 7 bases from J, with 18 bases between. The CDR3: CASSQRDYLDGELFF. CDR3 coding DNA: TGTGCCAGCAGCCAAAGAGACTACCTAGACGGGGAGCTGTTTTTT.

The chain uses TRBV7-8 and TRBJ2-1, with 11 bases that match TRBD2. This CDR3 contains 16 residues. Unmatched junction bases numbered 11, after V lost 5 bases and J lost 8 bases. The germline V gene has CDR1 SGHVS and CDR2 FQNEAQ. CDR3 coding DNA: TGTGCCAGCAGCGGGTTTAGCGGGAGGGCCGAAGATGAGCAGTTCTTC. Its translation: CASSGFSGRAEDEQFF.

As for this clone: The same CDR3 can be traced to other DNA sequences in this sample. The chain uses TRBV18 and TRBJ1-1; D gene ambiguous. CDR3 length: 14 amino acids. Germline CDR1 KGHSH, CDR2 LQKENI. V lost 2 bases to trimming and J lost 1 base, with 8 bases between them. For the CDR3, the DNA is TGTGCCAGCTCACCATTGAAGGGGAACACTGAAGCTTTCTTT. This gives the protein CASSPLKGNTEAFF.